This TCR beta chain comes out of a study of patients and donors after allogeneic stem cell transplantation. TCRdb reprocessed the RT-PCR reads via MiXCR and lists one record per CDR3 protein. The table has 2,000 to 2,500 distinct CDR3 sequences, more than 7% seen once. This clonotype is judged medium-sized. This TCR was sampled from a human donor who was either an allogeneic HSCT recipient or a stem cell or donor lymphocyte infusion donor (not recorded which). It is not recorded whose cells these are; they may come from a transplant donor. Source material: blood, either unsorted or a sorted T cell fraction (not recorded which).

DNA for the CDR3: TGTGCCAGCAGCCCGGACAGCTTGTACTCTGGAAACACCATATATTTT. Its protein product is CASSPDSLYSGNTIYF. This sequence joins TRBV11-2 and TRBJ1-3; a weak D match, TRBD1 (6 bases). The V gene's germline CDR1 is SGHAT and CDR2 FQNNGV. V was cut by 5 bases and J by 0 bases, with 14 bases left in between. CDR3 length: 16 amino acids.